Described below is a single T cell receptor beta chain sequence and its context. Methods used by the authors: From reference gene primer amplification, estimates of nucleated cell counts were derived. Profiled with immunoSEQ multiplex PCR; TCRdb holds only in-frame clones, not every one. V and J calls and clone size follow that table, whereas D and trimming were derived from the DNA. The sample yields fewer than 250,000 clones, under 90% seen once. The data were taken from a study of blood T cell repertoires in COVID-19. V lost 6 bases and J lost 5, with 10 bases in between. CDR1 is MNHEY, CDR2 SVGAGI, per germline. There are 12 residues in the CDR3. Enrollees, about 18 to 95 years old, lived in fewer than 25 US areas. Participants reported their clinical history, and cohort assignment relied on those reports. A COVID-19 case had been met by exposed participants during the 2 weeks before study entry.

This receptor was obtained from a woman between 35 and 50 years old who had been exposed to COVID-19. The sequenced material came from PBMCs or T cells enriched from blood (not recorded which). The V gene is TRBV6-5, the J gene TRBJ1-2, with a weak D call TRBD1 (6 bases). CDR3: CASRNTGYGYTF. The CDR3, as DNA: TGTGCCAGCAGAAATACAGGGTATGGCTACACCTTC.